This paragraph covers one T cell receptor (beta chain) sequence. The antigen is unknown. This specimen comes from a study of long-term antiretroviral therapy in people with HIV. The study, taken as a whole, reports: Narrower CDR3 length ranges marked HIV repertoires relative to controls.

Survey-level immunoSEQ v3.0 assays were run. TCRdb's table, derived via immunoSEQ multiplex PCR, lists solely in-frame clones and lacks some. The sample includes more than 15,000 clones, roughly 73% of them seen just once. In germline, CDR1 is SGHTA, CDR2 FQGNSA. The CDR3 has 16 amino acids. J was trimmed by 4 bases and V by 3 bases; bases with no gene match: 7. At least two post-ART and at least one pre-ART PBMC sample were available for each donor. The receptor's source is a woman aged 35 to 49 with HIV. The sequencing used unsorted PBMCs, collected at the start of antiretroviral therapy, before treatment. The chain links TRBV7-2 to TRBJ1-5; TRBD1 agrees at 9 bases. Written as DNA, the CDR3 is TGTGCCAGCAGCTTTGGGACAGGGCTCGGGAATCAGCCCCAGCATTTT. Its protein is CASSFGTGLGNQPQHF.